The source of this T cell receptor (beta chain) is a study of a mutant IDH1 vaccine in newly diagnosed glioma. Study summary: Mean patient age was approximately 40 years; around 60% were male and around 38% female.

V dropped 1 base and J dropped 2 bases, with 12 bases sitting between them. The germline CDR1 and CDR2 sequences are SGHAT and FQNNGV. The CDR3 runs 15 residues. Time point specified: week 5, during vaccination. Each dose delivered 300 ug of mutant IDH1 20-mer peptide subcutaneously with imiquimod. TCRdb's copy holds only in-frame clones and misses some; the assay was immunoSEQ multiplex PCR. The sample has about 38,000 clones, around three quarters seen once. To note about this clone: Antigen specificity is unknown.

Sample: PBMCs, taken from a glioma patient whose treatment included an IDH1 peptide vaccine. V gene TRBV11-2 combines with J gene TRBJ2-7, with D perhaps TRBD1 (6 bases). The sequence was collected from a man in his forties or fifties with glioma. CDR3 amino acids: CASSLGLSGAYEQYF. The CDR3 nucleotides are TGTGCCAGCAGCTTAGGTTTGTCAGGGGCCTACGAGCAGTACTTC.